This T cell receptor beta chain was recorded in a study of blood T cell repertoires in COVID-19. Study-wide background: Collection of acute and convalescent COVID-19 samples took place in the United States, Italy and Spain.

Original methodology: Amplification of reference gene primers provided the estimated nucleated cell counts. The data were produced by immunoSEQ multiplex PCR, yet TCRdb's version contains in-frame clones alone and is incomplete. The V and J calls and clone size come from that table; D and trimming were worked out from the DNA. The profile shows some 180,000 clones, 88% of them singletons. Germline CDR1 SNHLY, CDR2 FYNNEI. J was trimmed by 4 bases and V by 1 base; bases with no gene match: 7. The CDR3 consists of 16 residues. The receptor's source is a man aged 40-50 years with active or convalescent COVID-19. The sample taken for sequencing was peripheral blood. V and J are TRBV2 and TRBJ2-1, with 7 bases aligning to TRBD2. This CDR3 reads CASSEGLASGYNEQFF. CDR3 in DNA: TGTGCCAGCAGTGAAGGATTGGCTAGCGGATACAATGAGCAGTTCTTC.